The clone carrying this TCR beta chain occurred a few times. V was pared by 7 bases and J by 6 bases, with 10 bases of the junction left unmatched. This CDR3 is built from 15 residues. CDR1 and CDR2 (germline): SEHNR, FQNEAQ (reference sequence). The sample belongs to a study of T cell repertoires in cytomegalovirus infection. Study background: Indicated by public TCR beta signatures were CMV infection and matching HLA type.

TCRdb re-derived calls from the reads in MiXCR, one entry per CDR3 protein. The sample carries almost 500,000 distinct CDR3 sequences, 10% to 12% recorded once. The genes are TRBV7-9 and TRBJ2-1; TRBD2 agrees at 9 bases. Sequencing input: PBMCs. The sequence came from a human donor in good health (CMV status not recorded). Some clones in this sample may be carry-over from other donors' samples. This CDR3 reads CASTKTSGQVNEQFF. For the CDR3, the DNA is TGTGCCAGCACCAAGACTAGCGGACAGGTCAATGAGCAGTTCTTC.